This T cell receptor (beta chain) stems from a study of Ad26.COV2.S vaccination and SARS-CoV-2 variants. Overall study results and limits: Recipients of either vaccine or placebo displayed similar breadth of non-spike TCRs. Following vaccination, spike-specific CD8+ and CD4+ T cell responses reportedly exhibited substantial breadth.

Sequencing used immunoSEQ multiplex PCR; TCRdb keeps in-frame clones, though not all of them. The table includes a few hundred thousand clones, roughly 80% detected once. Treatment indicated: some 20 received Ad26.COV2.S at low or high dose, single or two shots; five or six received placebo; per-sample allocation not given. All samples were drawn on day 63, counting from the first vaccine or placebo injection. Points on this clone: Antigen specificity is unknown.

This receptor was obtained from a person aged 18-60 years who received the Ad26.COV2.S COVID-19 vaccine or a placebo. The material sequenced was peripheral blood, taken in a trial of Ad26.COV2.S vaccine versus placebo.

Written as DNA, the CDR3 is TGTGCCTGGAGTCCCTTTGGTGAGCAGTTCTTC. It codes for CAWSPFGEQFF. The chain carries TRBV30 and TRBJ2-1; unclear D gene. Per germline, CDR1 GTSNPN and CDR2 SVGIG (reference sequence). The CDR3 covers 11 residues. Trimming removed 2 bases from V and 9 bases from J, with 8 bases in between.